Below, one TCR beta chain is given with its context. The antigen is not known. The CDR3 totals 14 residues. With 6 bases removed from V and 7 bases from J, the gap between germline ends came to 19 bases. Germline V gives CDR1 MNHNS, CDR2 SASEGT. The PCR ran on 60 Vbeta and 13 Jbeta primers. The protocol was immunoSEQ multiplex PCR, while the TCRdb copy is restricted to in-frame clones and leaves out a portion. This sample's table reports about 210,000 clones. These data belong to a study of cytomegalovirus exposure and HLA in healthy donors. Study-wide findings and caveats: The productive fraction for most TCR beta V segments was about 87% or about 30% in an earlier analysis. There were some V segments, including TRBV6-2 and TRBV6-3, excluded as indistinguishable. Roughly uniform sequencing depth across donors was assumed, possibly incorrectly. Follow-up analysis seemed to connect common viral pathogens with several of the most significant clusters identified.

This clonotype was sampled from a woman aged 25 to 39 in good health and CMV-seropositive. The chain couples TRBV6-1 to TRBJ2-7; weak D call: TRBD2 (5 bases). Input material: PBMCs. The CDR3 DNA reads TGTGCCAGCAGGTTGGACGGTGGCAGGAGGGAGCAGTACTTC. Protein sequence: CASRLDGGRREQYF.